These 17 T cell receptor beta chains were all obtained from the same sample, sequenced in a study of cytotoxic CD8 clonotypes in ibrutinib-treated CLL. Clones were sequenced by immunoSEQ multiplex PCR, and TCRdb holds only the in-frame ones, with some missing. Of some 15,000 clones detected, 55% to 65% appear once; the ten largest clones hold approximately 11%. The sequences come from PBMCs, collected before ibrutinib treatment. Every receptor here comes from a human donor with chronic lymphocytic leukemia.

The chain is built from TRBV19 and TRBJ1-2; D call uncertain. Deletions cut 7 bases from V and 4 bases from J, with 13 bases between. The length of the CDR3 is 13 residues. CDR1 and CDR2 from the germline V gene are LNHDA and SQIVND (reference sequence). Here the CDR3 DNA reads TGTGCCAGTATGCGGGGTTCCTTCTATGGCTACACCTTC. Translated, it gives CASMRGSFYGYTF. Full variable domain (remainder filled in from reference TRBV19 and TRBJ1-2): DGGITQSPKYLFRKEGQNVTLSCEQNLNHDAMYWYRQDPGQGLRLIYYSQIVNDFQKGDIAEGYSVSREKKESFPLTVTSAQKNPTAFYLCASMRGSFYGYTFGSGTRLTVV.

This clone was detected a few times. The chain uses TRBV18 and TRBJ2-4; 9 nucleotides align to TRBD1. The CDR3 runs to 16 residues. V lost 3 bases to trimming and J lost 0 bases; unmatched junction nucleotides: 3. The germline V gene has CDR1 KGHSH and CDR2 LQKENI. The CDR3 nucleotides are TGTGCCAGCTCACCCGGGACAGGGCTAGCCAAAAACATTCAGTACTTC. It codes for CASSPGTGLAKNIQYF.

This rearrangement joins TRBV7-2 to TRBJ1-6; D unclear. Germline CDR1 reads SGHTA; CDR2 reads FQGNSA. V was shortened by 0 bases and J by 9 bases, with 24 bases between the two germline ends. The CDR3 is 19 residues long. Written as DNA, the CDR3 is TGTGCCAGCAGCTTAGCGCAGTTTGGCAGCTCACACGTAGGTTCACCCCTCCACTTT. This codes for CASSLAQFGSSHVGSPLHF.

The genes are TRBV2 and TRBJ2-3, with 12 positions matching TRBD2. Germline-derived CDR1 and CDR2 are SNHLY and FYNNEI. The CDR3 is made up of 15 amino acids. With V trimmed by 8 bases and J by 4 bases, 7 bases remained unmatched. The CDR3, as DNA: TGTGCCAGCCATCTGACTAGCGGGAGTTCAGATACGCAGTATTTT. It is translated as CASHLTSGSSDTQYF.

The CDR3 DNA follows: TGTGCCAGCAGGAAAACAGGGGAAGCCTCACCCCTCCACTTT. It translates to CASRKTGEASPLHF. The chain carries TRBV27 and TRBJ1-6; 7 bases line up with TRBD1. CDR3 size: 14 residues. Germline trimming cut 6 bases from V and 10 bases from J; bases unmatched to any gene: 9. Looked up from germline, CDR1 is MNHEY and CDR2 is SMNVEV (reference sequence).

This clone rates as medium-sized. The chain links TRBV5-1 to TRBJ2-2; 16 bases are shared with TRBD2. The germline gives CDR1 SGHRS, CDR2 YFSETQ. Trimming at V came to 4 bases and at J to 4 bases, leaving 7 bases not matched to a gene. The CDR3 contains 18 residues. As DNA, the CDR3 is TGCGCCAGCAGCCTGGGGACTAGCGGGAGGGCTGGCACCGGGGAGCTGTTTTTT. Residues: CASSLGTSGRAGTGELFF.

CDR3 amino acids: CASSELLNTEAFF. The CDR3 DNA follows: TGTGCCAGCAGTGAATTGCTGAACACTGAAGCTTTCTTT. The rearrangement uses TRBV6-1 and TRBJ1-1, with unresolved D. V dropped 2 bases and J dropped 0 bases, with 4 bases sitting between them. Looked up from germline, CDR1 is MNHNS and CDR2 is SASEGT. The CDR3 runs to 13 residues.

This clone was detected only a few times. The V and J genes are TRBV6-5 and TRBJ1-4; D is possibly TRBD1 (5 bases). The V end was cut by 2 bases, the J end by 7 bases, with 14 bases between. The CDR3 covers 15 residues. The germline V gene has CDR1 MNHEY and CDR2 SVGAGI. The CDR3 reads CASSYVPRVGEKLFF. The CDR3 nucleotides read TGTGCCAGCAGTTACGTCCCCAGGGTGGGTGAAAAACTGTTTTTT.

This clone occurred a few times. The chain combines TRBV11-2 with TRBJ1-1; D not certain. The CDR3 is 16 residues long. V lost 0 bases, J lost 4 bases, and 15 bases lay in between. Looked up from germline, CDR1 is SGHAT and CDR2 is FQNNGV. This CDR3 is CASSLDRRTPGTEAFF. In DNA, the CDR3 is TGTGCCAGCAGCTTAGATCGGAGGACCCCCGGCACTGAAGCTTTCTTT.

This clone has a handful of counts. The chain couples TRBV7-2 to TRBJ1-5; TRBD1 aligns across 7 bases. The J segment lost 1 base and the V segment lost 5 bases, leaving 5 bases of the junction unmatched. Germline V gene data show CDR1 as SGHTA and CDR2 as FQGNSA. CDR3 size: 15 residues. CDR3 amino acids: CASSTTGNSNQPQHF. As DNA, the CDR3 is TGTGCCAGCAGCACGACAGGGAACAGCAATCAGCCCCAGCATTTT.

As for this clone: This could be a read error, since a much larger clone is one nucleotide away. The V call is TRBV4-2, the J call TRBJ2-3, with TRBD2 matching over 13 bases. CDR1 and CDR2 (germline): LGHNA, YNFKEQ. This CDR3 spans 17 amino acids. The V segment lost 1 base and the J segment 8 bases; nucleotides outside the gene matches: 9. Here the CDR3 DNA reads TGTGCCAGCAGCCAAGCCGAACTAGCGGGGGGGCTTCGTACGCAGTATTTT. The encoded protein is CASSQAELAGGLRTQYF.

The V gene is TRBV30, the J gene TRBJ1-2; D is undetermined. The CDR3 is made up of 15 amino acids. The germline V gene has CDR1 GTSNPN and CDR2 SVGIG (reference sequence). Trimming left V 0 bases short and J 2 bases short, with 13 bases between. The DNA of the CDR3 is TGTGCCTGGAGTGTATATTTCGGGAAGAACTATGGCTACACCTTC. It encodes CAWSVYFGKNYGYTF.

The chain combines TRBV6-6 with TRBJ2-1; D possibly corresponds to TRBD2 (6 bases). This CDR3 has 15 amino acids. Trimming took off 5 bases at V and 0 bases at J, with 11 bases between the two ends. Germline CDR1 reads MNHNY; CDR2 reads SVGAGI (reference sequence). CDR3 region: CASSRTGDSYNEQFF. The DNA of the CDR3 is TGTGCCAGCAGTCGTACGGGGGACTCCTACAATGAGCAGTTCTTC.

This chain links TRBV29-1 with TRBJ2-1, with 9 nucleotides matching TRBD1. CDR1 and CDR2 from the germline V gene are SQVTM and ANQGSEA. The length of the CDR3 is 14 residues. V was clipped by 7 bases and J by 0 bases; unmatched bases: 4. The CDR3 nucleotides read TGCAGCGCCATGGGACAGGGCTCCTACAATGAGCAGTTCTTC. Its protein product is CSAMGQGSYNEQFF.

This clone was counted a few times. This chain joins TRBV28 and TRBJ1-2; D remains ambiguous. The CDR3 runs to 12 residues. V was shortened by 7 bases and J by 9 bases, with 15 bases between the two germline ends. CDR1 and CDR2 from the germline V gene are MDHEN and SYDVKM. This CDR3 is CASMGGSKSYTF. CDR3 in DNA: TGTGCCAGCATGGGTGGTAGTAAGAGCTACACCTTC.

V is TRBV5-5 and J is TRBJ2-3; D ambiguous. The germline V gene encodes CDR1 SGHKS and CDR2 YYEKEE (reference sequence). The V and J ends lost 1 base and 9 bases respectively, with 15 bases between them. The CDR3 loop spans 14 amino acids. The CDR3 loop is CASSLYTGSATQYF. In DNA form, the CDR3 reads TGTGCCAGCAGCTTGTATACGGGCTCCGCGACGCAGTATTTT. Full variable domain (rest looked up from reference TRBV5-5 and TRBJ2-3): DAGVTQSPTHLIKTRGQQVTLRCSPISGHKSVSWYQQVLGQGPQFIFQYYEKEERGRGNFPDRFSARQFPNYSSELNVNALLLGDSALYLCASSLYTGSATQYFGPGTRLTVL.

The chain has TRBV29-1 and TRBJ2-1; no definite D call. The CDR3 totals 13 residues. Germline V gives CDR1 SQVTM, CDR2 ANQGSEA. With 6 bases removed from V and 2 bases from J, the gap between germline ends came to 11 bases. The CDR3 loop is CSVKLGAYNEQFF. In DNA, the CDR3 is TGCAGCGTAAAACTTGGCGCCTACAATGAGCAGTTCTTC.